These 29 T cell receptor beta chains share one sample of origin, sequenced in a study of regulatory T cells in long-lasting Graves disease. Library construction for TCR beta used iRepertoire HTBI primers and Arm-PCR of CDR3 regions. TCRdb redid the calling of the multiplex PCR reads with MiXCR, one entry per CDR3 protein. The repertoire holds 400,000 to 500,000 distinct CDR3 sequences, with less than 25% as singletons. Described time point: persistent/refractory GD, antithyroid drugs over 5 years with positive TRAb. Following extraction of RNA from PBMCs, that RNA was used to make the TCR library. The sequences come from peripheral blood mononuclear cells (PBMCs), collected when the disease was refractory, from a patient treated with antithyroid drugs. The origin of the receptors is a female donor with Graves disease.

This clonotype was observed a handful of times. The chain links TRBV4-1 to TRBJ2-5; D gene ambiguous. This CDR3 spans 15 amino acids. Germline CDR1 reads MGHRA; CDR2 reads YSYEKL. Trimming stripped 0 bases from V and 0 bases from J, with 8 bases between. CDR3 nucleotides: TGCGCCAGCAGCCAAGAGGACGGCCACCAAGAGACCCAGTACTTC. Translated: CASSQEDGHQETQYF.

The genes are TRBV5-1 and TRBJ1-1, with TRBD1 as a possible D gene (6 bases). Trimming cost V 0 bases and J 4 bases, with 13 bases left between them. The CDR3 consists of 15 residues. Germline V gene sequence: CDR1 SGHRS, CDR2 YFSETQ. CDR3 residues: CASSLGGGIGTEAFF. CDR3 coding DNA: TGCGCCAGCAGCTTGGGAGGGGGTATAGGCACTGAAGCTTTCTTT.

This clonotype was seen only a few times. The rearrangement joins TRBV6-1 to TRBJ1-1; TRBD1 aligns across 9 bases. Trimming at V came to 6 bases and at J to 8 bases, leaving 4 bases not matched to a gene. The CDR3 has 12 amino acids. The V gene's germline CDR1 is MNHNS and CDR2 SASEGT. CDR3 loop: CASRIGTGEAFF. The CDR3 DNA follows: TGTGCCAGCAGGATCGGGACAGGGGAAGCTTTCTTT.

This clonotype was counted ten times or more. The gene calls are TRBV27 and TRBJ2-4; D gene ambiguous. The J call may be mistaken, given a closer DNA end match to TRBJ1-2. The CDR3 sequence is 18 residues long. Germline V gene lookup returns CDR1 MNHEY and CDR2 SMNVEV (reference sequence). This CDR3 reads CASSLLLYGRAGYGGYTF. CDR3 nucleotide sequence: TGTGCCAGCAGTTTACTCCTCTATGGAAGGGCTGGTTACGGTGGCTACACCTTC.

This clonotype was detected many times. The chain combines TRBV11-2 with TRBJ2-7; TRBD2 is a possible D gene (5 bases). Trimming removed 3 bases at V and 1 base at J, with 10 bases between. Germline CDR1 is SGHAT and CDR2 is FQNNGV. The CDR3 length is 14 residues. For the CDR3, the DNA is TGTGCCAGCAGCTTGTATCGGGGATCCTACGAGCAGTACTTC. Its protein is CASSLYRGSYEQYF.

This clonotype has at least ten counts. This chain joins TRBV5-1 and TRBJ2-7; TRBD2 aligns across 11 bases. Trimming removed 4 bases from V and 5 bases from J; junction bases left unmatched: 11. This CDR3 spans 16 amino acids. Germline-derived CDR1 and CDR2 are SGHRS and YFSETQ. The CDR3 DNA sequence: TGCGCCAGCAGCATCCTAGCGGGAGGATGGGTGGACGAGCAGTACTTC. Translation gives CASSILAGGWVDEQYF.

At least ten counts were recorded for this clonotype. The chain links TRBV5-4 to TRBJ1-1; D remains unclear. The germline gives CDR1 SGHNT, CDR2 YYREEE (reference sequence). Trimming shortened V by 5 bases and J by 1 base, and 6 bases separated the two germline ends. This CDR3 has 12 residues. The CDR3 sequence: CASSWENTEAFF. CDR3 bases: TGTGCCAGCAGTTGGGAGAACACTGAAGCTTTCTTT.

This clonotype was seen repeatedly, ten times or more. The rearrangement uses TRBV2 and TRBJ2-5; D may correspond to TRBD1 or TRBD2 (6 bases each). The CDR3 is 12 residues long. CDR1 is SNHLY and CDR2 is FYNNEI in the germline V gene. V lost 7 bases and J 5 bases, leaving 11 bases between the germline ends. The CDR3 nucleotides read TGTGCCAGCAATAGGAGGGGGGAGACCCAGTACTTC. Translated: CASNRRGETQYF.

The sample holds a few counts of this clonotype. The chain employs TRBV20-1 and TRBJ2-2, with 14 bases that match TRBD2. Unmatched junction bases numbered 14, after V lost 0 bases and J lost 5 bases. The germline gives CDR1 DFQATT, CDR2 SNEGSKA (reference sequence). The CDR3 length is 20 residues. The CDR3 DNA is TGCAGTGCTAGAGACAATCTAGGGGGACTAGCGGGAGTTCGGACCGGGGAGCTGTTTTTT. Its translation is CSARDNLGGLAGVRTGELFF.

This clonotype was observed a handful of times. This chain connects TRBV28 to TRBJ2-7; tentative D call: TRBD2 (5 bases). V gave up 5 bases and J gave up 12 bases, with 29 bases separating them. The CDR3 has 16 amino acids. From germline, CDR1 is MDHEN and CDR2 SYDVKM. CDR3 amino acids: CASSPPRPGGSPFGYF. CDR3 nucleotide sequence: TGTGCCAGCAGTCCACCCCGGCCAGGAGGTAGCCCCTTTGGGTACTTC.

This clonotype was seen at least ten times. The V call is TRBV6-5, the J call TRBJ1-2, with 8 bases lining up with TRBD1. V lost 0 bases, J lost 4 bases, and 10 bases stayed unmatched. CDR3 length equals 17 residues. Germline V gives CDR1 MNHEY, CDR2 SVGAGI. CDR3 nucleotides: TGTGCCAGCAGTTACTCGGGGCAGGGGGCGCTTTTCTATGGCTACACCTTC. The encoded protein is CASSYSGQGALFYGYTF.

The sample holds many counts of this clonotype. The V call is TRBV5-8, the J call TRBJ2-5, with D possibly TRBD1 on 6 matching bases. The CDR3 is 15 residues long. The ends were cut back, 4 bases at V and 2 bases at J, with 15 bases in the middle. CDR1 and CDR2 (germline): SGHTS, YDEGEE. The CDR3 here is CASSGDQGHQETQYF. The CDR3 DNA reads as TGTGCCAGCAGCGGGGATCAGGGACATCAAGAGACCCAGTACTTC.

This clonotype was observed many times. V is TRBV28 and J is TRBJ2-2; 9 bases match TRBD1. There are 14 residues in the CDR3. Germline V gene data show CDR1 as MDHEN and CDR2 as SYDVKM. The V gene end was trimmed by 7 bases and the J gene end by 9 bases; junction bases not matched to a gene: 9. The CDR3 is CASIGGTGRRELFF. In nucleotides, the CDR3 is TGTGCCAGCATCGGTGGGACAGGGCGGAGGGAGCTGTTTTTT.

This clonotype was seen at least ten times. Here the CDR3 reads CASSPLGLAGGQETQYF. As DNA, the CDR3 is TGTGCCAGCAGCCCACTTGGACTAGCGGGAGGACAAGAGACCCAGTACTTC. The chain employs TRBV28 and TRBJ2-5, with 14 bases aligning to TRBD2. The CDR3 runs 17 residues. The germline CDR1 and CDR2 sequences are MDHEN and SYDVKM. The V and J ends lost 6 bases and 2 bases, in that order; junction bases with no gene match: 8.

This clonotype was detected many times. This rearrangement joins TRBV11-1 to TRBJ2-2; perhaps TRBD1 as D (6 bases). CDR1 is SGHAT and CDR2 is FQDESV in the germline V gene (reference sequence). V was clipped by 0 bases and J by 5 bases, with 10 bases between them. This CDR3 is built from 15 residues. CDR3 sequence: CASSLAGAGTGELFF. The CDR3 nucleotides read TGTGCCAGCAGCTTAGCGGGGGCTGGAACCGGGGAGCTGTTTTTT.

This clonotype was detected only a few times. CDR3 in DNA: TGTGCCAGCAGTGGCCTGACCCGGGAGCAGTACTTC. Translation: CASSGLTREQYF. V is TRBV28 and J is TRBJ2-7, with unresolved D. V dropped 5 bases and J dropped 7 bases, with 12 bases sitting between them. The CDR3 extends over 12 amino acids. The germline CDR1 and CDR2 sequences are MDHEN and SYDVKM.

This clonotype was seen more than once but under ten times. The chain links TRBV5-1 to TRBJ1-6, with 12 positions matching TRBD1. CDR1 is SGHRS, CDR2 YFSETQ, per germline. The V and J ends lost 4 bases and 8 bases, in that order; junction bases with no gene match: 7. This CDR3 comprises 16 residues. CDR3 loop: CASSKGQGARDSPLHF. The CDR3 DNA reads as TGCGCCAGCAGCAAGGGACAGGGGGCGCGGGATTCACCCCTCCACTTT.

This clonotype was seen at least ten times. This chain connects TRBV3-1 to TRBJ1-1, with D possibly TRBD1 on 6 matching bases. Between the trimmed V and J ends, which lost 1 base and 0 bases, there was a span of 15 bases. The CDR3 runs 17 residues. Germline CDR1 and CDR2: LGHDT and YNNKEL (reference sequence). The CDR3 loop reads CASSQAGHGIMNTEAFF. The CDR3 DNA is TGTGCCAGCAGCCAAGCGGGACACGGAATCATGAACACTGAAGCTTTCTTT. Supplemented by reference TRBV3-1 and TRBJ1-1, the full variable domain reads DTAVSQTPKYLVTQMGNDKSIKCEQNLGHDTMYWYKQDSKKFLKIMFSYNNKELIINETVPNRFSPKSPDKAHLNLHINSLELGDSAVYFCASSQAGHGIMNTEAFFGQGTRLTVV.

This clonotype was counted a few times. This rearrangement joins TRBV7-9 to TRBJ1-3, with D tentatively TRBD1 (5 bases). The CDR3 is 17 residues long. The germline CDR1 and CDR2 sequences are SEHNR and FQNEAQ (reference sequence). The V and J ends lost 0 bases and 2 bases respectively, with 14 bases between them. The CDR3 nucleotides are TGTGCCAGCAGCTTAGCCCCCGGTCAGGGCGCTGGAAACACCATATATTTT. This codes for CASSLAPGQGAGNTIYF.

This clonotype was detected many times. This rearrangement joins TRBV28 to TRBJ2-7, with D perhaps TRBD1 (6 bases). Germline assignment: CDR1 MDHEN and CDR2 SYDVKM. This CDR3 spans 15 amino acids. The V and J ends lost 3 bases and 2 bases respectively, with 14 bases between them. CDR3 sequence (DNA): TGTGCCAGCAGTTTCCCGCAGGGGCCCACCTACGAGCAGTACTTC. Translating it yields CASSFPQGPTYEQYF.

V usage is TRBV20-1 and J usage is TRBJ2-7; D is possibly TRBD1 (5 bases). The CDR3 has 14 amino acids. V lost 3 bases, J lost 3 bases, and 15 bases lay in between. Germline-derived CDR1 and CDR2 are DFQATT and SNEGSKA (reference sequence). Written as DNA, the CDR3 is TGCAGTGCTAGTCTTCCAGGGTCGATCTACGAGCAGTACTTC. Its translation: CSASLPGSIYEQYF.

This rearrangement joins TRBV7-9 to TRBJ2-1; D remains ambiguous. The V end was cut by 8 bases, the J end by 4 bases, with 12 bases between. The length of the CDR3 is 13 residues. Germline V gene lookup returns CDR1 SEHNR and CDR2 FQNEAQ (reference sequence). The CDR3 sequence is CASESTEYNEQFF. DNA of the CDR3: TGTGCCAGCGAGAGTACCGAGTACAATGAGCAGTTCTTC. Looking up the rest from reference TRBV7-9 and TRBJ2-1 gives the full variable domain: DTGVSQNPRHKITKRGQNVTFRCDPISEHNRLYWYRQTLGQGPEFLTYFQNEAQLEKSRLLSDRFSAERPKGSFSTLEIQRTEQGDSAMYLCASESTEYNEQFFGPGTRLTVL.

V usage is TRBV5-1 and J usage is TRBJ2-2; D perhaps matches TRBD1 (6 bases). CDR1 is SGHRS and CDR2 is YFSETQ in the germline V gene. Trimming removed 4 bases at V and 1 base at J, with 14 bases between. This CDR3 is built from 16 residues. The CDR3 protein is CASSLTGPGNTGELFF. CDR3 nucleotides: TGCGCCAGCAGCCTTACAGGGCCAGGGAACACCGGGGAGCTGTTTTTT.

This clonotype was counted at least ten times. The CDR3 coding sequence is TGTGCCAGTAAGCAGGAGGGGTACGAGCAGTACTTC. Its protein product is CASKQEGYEQYF. The V and J genes are TRBV19 and TRBJ2-7; D possibly corresponds to TRBD2 (6 bases). The CDR3 spans 12 residues. CDR1 is LNHDA and CDR2 is SQIVND in the germline V gene (reference sequence). The V end was cut by 7 bases, the J end by 4 bases, with 11 bases between.

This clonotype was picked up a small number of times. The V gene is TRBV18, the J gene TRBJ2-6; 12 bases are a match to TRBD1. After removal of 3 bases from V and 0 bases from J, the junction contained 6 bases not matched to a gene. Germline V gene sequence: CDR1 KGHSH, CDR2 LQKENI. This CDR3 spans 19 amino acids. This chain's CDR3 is CASSPGQGASFSGANVLTF. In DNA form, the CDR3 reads TGTGCCAGCTCACCGGGACAGGGGGCGAGTTTCTCTGGGGCCAACGTCCTGACTTTC.

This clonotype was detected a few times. The CDR3 region has the DNA TGTGCCAGCAGCTGGGGACAGGGTCATGATCAGCCCCAGCATTTT. It specifies CASSWGQGHDQPQHF. The gene calls are TRBV5-5 and TRBJ1-5; the match to TRBD1 covers 9 bases. CDR1 SGHKS and CDR2 YYEKEE come from the germline V gene (reference sequence). The CDR3 sequence is 15 residues long. Unmatched junction bases numbered 6, after V lost 3 bases and J lost 5 bases.

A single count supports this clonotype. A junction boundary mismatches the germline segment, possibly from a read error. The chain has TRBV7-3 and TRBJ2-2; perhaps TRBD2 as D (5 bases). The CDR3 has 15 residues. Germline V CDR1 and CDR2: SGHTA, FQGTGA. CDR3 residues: CASSFVSSNHGEPFF. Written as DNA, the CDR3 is TGTGCCAGCAGCTTCGTTTCTAGCAACCACGGGGAGCCGTTTTTT.

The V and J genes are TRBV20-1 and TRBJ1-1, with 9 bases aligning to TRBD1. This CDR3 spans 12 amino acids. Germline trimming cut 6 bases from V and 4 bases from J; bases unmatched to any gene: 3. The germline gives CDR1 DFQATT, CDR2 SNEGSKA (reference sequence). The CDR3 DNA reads TGCAGTGCGAAGACAGGGGGCACTGAAGCTTTCTTT. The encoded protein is CSAKTGGTEAFF.

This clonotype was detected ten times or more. The CDR3 sequence: CASGLNTEAFF. CDR3 nucleotide sequence: TGTGCCAGCGGGCTGAACACTGAAGCTTTCTTT. The chain employs TRBV6-2 or TRBV6-3 and TRBJ1-1; the D is unclear. The CDR3 loop spans 11 amino acids. Germline values: CDR1 MNHEY, CDR2 SVGEGT. Trimming left V 8 bases short and J 0 bases short, with 4 bases between.